Following are 24 T cell receptor beta chains from one sample sequenced in a study of cytomegalovirus exposure and HLA in healthy donors. Amplification used 60 Vbeta primers and 13 Jbeta primers. Libraries were prepared by immunoSEQ multiplex PCR; TCRdb keeps only in-frame clonotypes and omits some of them. The table lists fewer than 150,000 clones, approximately 80% of them singletons, with about 6.6% in the top ten. Sequences were obtained from PBMCs. All receptors derive from a woman in her thirties or forties in good health and CMV-seropositive.

The chain couples TRBV6-1 to TRBJ1-3, with 12 nucleotides matching TRBD1. In germline, CDR1 is MNHNS, CDR2 SASEGT. The ends lost 11 bases at V and 7 bases at J; junction bases unmatched: 9. The CDR3 loop spans 14 amino acids. CDR3 amino acids: CASNRDRGRNTIYF. As DNA, the CDR3 is TGTGCCTCCAACCGGGACAGGGGGCGTAACACCATATATTTT.

This chain connects TRBV5-1 to TRBJ2-7, with 10 bases that match TRBD1. CDR1 and CDR2 from the germline V gene are SGHRS and YFSETQ. This CDR3 spans 14 amino acids. Unmatched junction bases numbered 5, after V lost 4 bases and J lost 4 bases. DNA of the CDR3: TGCGCCAGCAGCCACGGGACAGGGGAATACGAGCAGTACTTC. It encodes CASSHGTGEYEQYF.

The V gene is TRBV5-6, the J gene TRBJ1-1; a weak D match, TRBD1 (5 bases). The CDR3 contains 16 residues. CDR1 is SGHDT, CDR2 YYEEEE, per germline. The V and J ends lost 3 bases and 5 bases respectively, with 20 bases between them. The CDR3 is CASSSPPGGVETEAFF. CDR3 DNA sequence: TGTGCCAGCAGCTCCCCCCCGGGGGGTGTAGAAACTGAAGCTTTCTTT.

This chain uses TRBV11-2 with TRBJ2-1, with TRBD2 matching 10 bases. V shed 1 base, J shed 5 bases, and the junction held 5 bases outside the gene matches. The CDR3 extends over 16 amino acids. Looked up from germline, CDR1 is SGHAT and CDR2 is FQNNGV. CDR3 in DNA: TGTGCCAGCAGCTTAGTCTTGCTAGCGGGAGACAATGAGCAGTTCTTC. Its protein product is CASSLVLLAGDNEQFF.

The chain carries TRBV5-1 and TRBJ2-2; 10 bases agree with TRBD2. Germline loops: CDR1 SGHRS, CDR2 YFSETQ. Trimming removed 2 bases from V and 4 bases from J; junction bases left unmatched: 5. The CDR3 is 16 residues long. For the CDR3, the DNA is TGCGCCAGCAGCTTCAGCGGGAGGGGGGTCACCGGGGAGCTGTTTTTT. This codes for CASSFSGRGVTGELFF.

The V and J genes are TRBV5-5 and TRBJ1-1; D gene ambiguous. The CDR3 loop spans 11 amino acids. Germline V gene lookup returns CDR1 SGHKS and CDR2 YYEKEE (reference sequence). V was clipped by 3 bases and J by 4 bases, with 4 bases between them. This CDR3 reads CASSYSTEAFF. As DNA, the CDR3 is TGTGCCAGCAGCTATAGCACTGAAGCTTTCTTT.

This chain connects TRBV7-9 to TRBJ1-2; tentatively, D is TRBD1 (6 bases). Trimming left V 4 bases short and J 2 bases short, with 8 bases between. The CDR3 length is 13 residues. The germline gives CDR1 SEHNR, CDR2 FQNEAQ (reference sequence). Here the CDR3 DNA reads TGTGCCAGCAGCTCACAGGGAAACTATGGCTACACCTTC. Its translation is CASSSQGNYGYTF.

The chain uses TRBV5-4 and TRBJ1-2; possibly TRBD1 for D (5 bases). Trimming took 5 bases from V and 3 from J, leaving 11 bases between them. Germline V gene data show CDR1 as SGHNT and CDR2 as YYREEE (reference sequence). CDR3 length: 13 amino acids. The DNA for the CDR3 is TGTGCCAGCAGGATTACAGGTTACTATGGCTACACCTTC. It specifies CASRITGYYGYTF. Full variable domain (remainder filled in from reference TRBV5-4 and TRBJ1-2): ETGVTQSPTHLIKTRGQQVTLRCSSQSGHNTVSWYQQALGQGPQFIFQYYREEENGRGNFPPRFSGLQFPNYSSELNVNALELDDSALYLCASRITGYYGYTFGSGTRLTVV.

V is TRBV6-1 and J is TRBJ1-4, with D maybe TRBD1 (5 bases). The germline CDR1 and CDR2 sequences are MNHNS and SASEGT. The CDR3 is 13 amino acids. V gave up 1 base and J gave up 9 bases, with 9 bases separating them. The CDR3 DNA follows: TGTGCCAGCAGTGAAGTGCAGGGCCAAAAACTGTTTTTT. Its translation: CASSEVQGQKLFF.

This clone was seen only once. The rearrangement links TRBV9 to TRBJ1-1; 9 bases line up with TRBD1. The CDR3 is 15 residues long. V was pared by 3 bases and J by 5 bases, with 8 bases of the junction left unmatched. CDR1 and CDR2 (germline): SGDLS, YYNGEE. CDR3 nucleotides: TGTGCCAGCAGCGACCGGACAGGGGTTACTACTGAAGCTTTCTTT. Encoded protein: CASSDRTGVTTEAFF.

The chain recombines TRBV10-3 with TRBJ1-2; weak D call: TRBD1 (6 bases). CDR3 length: 15 residues. V lost 3 bases and J lost 3, with 14 bases in between. Germline CDR1 and CDR2: ENHRY and SYGVKD. The CDR3 is CAISDLGGGYYGYTF. The CDR3 DNA sequence: TGTGCCATCAGTGATCTAGGGGGGGGTTACTATGGCTACACCTTC.

The chain links TRBV4-2 to TRBJ2-1, with 9 bases fitting TRBD2. This CDR3 region has 15 residues. Germline V gives CDR1 LGHNA, CDR2 YNFKEQ. Unmatched junction bases numbered 4, after V lost 1 base and J lost 6 bases. CDR3 DNA: TGTGCCAGCAGCCAAGCAGTACTAGCGGGCAATGAGCAGTTCTTC. It is translated as CASSQAVLAGNEQFF.

The chain joins TRBV6-5 to TRBJ1-2; 9 bases line up with TRBD1. Germline-derived CDR1 and CDR2 are MNHEY and SVGAGI. With V trimmed by 6 bases and J by 8 bases, 7 bases remained unmatched. This CDR3 is 13 amino acids long. The CDR3 reads CASRLQGAPGYTF. In DNA form, the CDR3 reads TGTGCCAGCAGACTACAGGGGGCGCCCGGCTACACCTTC.

The chain uses TRBV28 and TRBJ1-5; D not certain. Per the germline V gene, CDR1 is MDHEN and CDR2 is SYDVKM. This CDR3 is built from 18 residues. V lost 3 bases and J lost 2, with 20 bases in between. The CDR3 nucleotides are TGTGCCAGCAGTTTCCTAGTCCCGATCGTCGCTCGCAATCAGCCCCAGCATTTT. Protein: CASSFLVPIVARNQPQHF.

V and J are TRBV28 and TRBJ1-2; weak D call: TRBD1 (6 bases). CDR1 and CDR2 from the germline V gene are MDHEN and SYDVKM. Between the trimmed V and J ends, which lost 7 bases and 4 bases, there was a span of 13 bases. The CDR3 is 13 amino acids. The CDR3 reads CASILQGSYGYTF. CDR3 sequence (DNA): TGTGCCAGCATTCTACAGGGTTCCTATGGCTACACCTTC.

CDR3 nucleotides: TGTGCCAGCAGCCTAGGAGGGAGCGGGATGCTCAACGAGCAGTACTTC. Translating gives CASSLGGSGMLNEQYF. The V gene is TRBV5-6, the J gene TRBJ2-7, with 7 nucleotides matching TRBD2. This CDR3 region has 16 residues. Trimming at V came to 4 bases and at J to 5 bases, leaving 15 bases not matched to a gene. Germline-derived CDR1 and CDR2 are SGHDT and YYEEEE.

The V gene is TRBV7-2, the J gene TRBJ1-2; no firm D call. With 5 bases removed from V and 6 bases from J, the gap between germline ends came to 19 bases. Germline values: CDR1 SGHTA, CDR2 FQGNSA. The CDR3 totals 15 residues. CDR3 loop: CASSPTLGRINGYTF. CDR3 nucleotide sequence: TGTGCCAGCAGCCCCACTCTGGGCAGGATAAATGGCTACACCTTC.

The chain employs TRBV29-1 and TRBJ1-3; 11 positions agree with TRBD1. This CDR3 spans 14 amino acids. The trim removed 6 bases at V and 4 bases at J, leaving 5 bases unmatched. Germline V gene data show CDR1 as SQVTM and CDR2 as ANQGSEA. The CDR3 DNA reads as TGCAGCGTCTGGGACAGGGGGGGCGGAAACACCATATATTTT. Protein: CSVWDRGGGNTIYF.

By sample fraction, this clone is medium-sized. This rearrangement joins TRBV7-6 to TRBJ2-2; TRBD1 matches 10 bases. CDR1 and CDR2 from the germline V gene are SGHVS and FNYEAQ. CDR3 length: 14 amino acids. The junction had 2 bases not matched to a gene; V was cut back by 3 bases and J by 7 bases. CDR3 DNA: TGTGCCAGCAGCTTGGGACAGGGGTACGGGGAGCTGTTTTTT. Its translation: CASSLGQGYGELFF.

The DNA for the CDR3 is TGTGCCAGCAGCCCGGGGGTTAAACTGTTTTTT. Translation: CASSPGVKLFF. This chain links TRBV9 with TRBJ1-4, with a tentative D call TRBD1 (5 bases). Looked up from germline, CDR1 is SGDLS and CDR2 is YYNGEE. With 4 bases removed from V and 11 bases from J, the gap between germline ends came to 9 bases. This CDR3 spans 11 amino acids. The whole variable domain, filled in from reference TRBV9 and TRBJ1-4, reads DSGVTQTPKHLITATGQRVTLRCSPRSGDLSVYWYQQSLDQGLQFLIQYYNGEERAKGNILERFSAQQFPDLHSELNLSSLELGDSALYFCASSPGVKLFFGSGTQLSVL.

The chain uses TRBV6-5 and TRBJ2-5; TRBD2 is a possible D gene (6 bases). V gave up 6 bases and J gave up 2 bases, with 13 bases separating them. Per germline, CDR1 MNHEY and CDR2 SVGAGI. CDR3 length equals 14 residues. The CDR3 here is CASRPGTVQETQYF. CDR3 sequence (DNA): TGTGCCAGCAGGCCAGGGACTGTGCAAGAGACCCAGTACTTC.

The rearrangement joins TRBV7-9 to TRBJ1-3, with TRBD1 matching over 7 bases. CDR3 length equals 15 residues. The germline V gene encodes CDR1 SEHNR and CDR2 FQNEAQ (reference sequence). V lost 3 bases and J lost 1; bases outside the gene matches: 3. The CDR3 coding sequence is TGTGCCAGCAGCTTCGACAGGGATTCTGGAAACACCATATATTTT. Translated, it gives CASSFDRDSGNTIYF.

The chain joins TRBV11-2 to TRBJ2-1; tentative D call: TRBD1 (5 bases). The CDR3 consists of 13 residues. The V gene lost 8 bases and the J gene lost 7 bases, with 15 bases spanning the gap. CDR1 is SGHAT and CDR2 is FQNNGV in the germline V gene. CDR3 in DNA: TGTGCCAGCGGTAGGGGCCGTAGAAATGAGCAGTTCTTC. It encodes CASGRGRRNEQFF.

The rearrangement uses TRBV27 and TRBJ1-5; 10 positions match TRBD1. The J segment lost 4 bases and the V segment lost 3 bases, leaving 3 bases of the junction unmatched. The CDR3 covers 15 residues. Germline V gene sequence: CDR1 MNHEY, CDR2 SMNVEV (reference sequence). CDR3 DNA: TGTGCCAGCAGTTTCGGGACAGGGGTGAATCAGCCCCAGCATTTT. It yields the protein CASSFGTGVNQPQHF.